This T cell receptor beta chain was documented in a study of PD-1 blockade in classical Hodgkin lymphoma. On the study more broadly: The study gave patients nivolumab 3 mg/kg intravenously every 2 weeks.

Study-wide findings and caveats: Only CD4+ TCR diversity, not CD8+, had risen significantly by C4D1. Prior to therapy, complete responders displayed diversity much like that of newly diagnosed patients.

Turning to this clone: What it binds is not known.

All trial patients relapsed after autologous stem cell transplantation. Patients reached a best response of complete response, partial response or progressive disease. Profiling relied on immunoSEQ multiplex PCR, and the TCRdb table lists in-frame clones only, not all of them. Found here are over 70,000 clones, approximately 88% of them singletons; the top ten hold approximately 22%. The source is a human donor with classical Hodgkin lymphoma. Sample: peripheral blood mononuclear cells (PBMCs), taken at baseline.

The CDR3 sequence: CASSSAGGNGYTF. The DNA for the CDR3 is TGTGCCAGCAGCTCCGCGGGGGGGAATGGCTACACCTTC. The chain uses TRBV7-9 and TRBJ1-2; tentatively, D is TRBD1 (5 bases). The CDR3 totals 13 residues. The germline V gene has CDR1 SEHNR and CDR2 FQNEAQ (reference sequence). V lost 4 bases and J 6 bases, leaving 12 bases between the germline ends.